The T cell receptor beta chain under discussion was sequenced for a study of technical replicates of blood from a handful of donors. Trimming shortened V by 0 bases and J by 2 bases, and 11 bases separated the two germline ends. Germline V lookup: CDR1 ENHRY, CDR2 SYGVKD. The CDR3 length is 15 residues. TCRdb's table, derived via immunoSEQ multiplex PCR, lists solely in-frame clones and lacks some. Of around 64,000 clones listed, just under 95% are singletons. This clone has just one count. The TCR was taken from a human donor in good health. Some clones in this sample may be carry-over from other donors' samples. The genes are TRBV10-3 and TRBJ2-7; D gene ambiguous. Sequenced material: PBMCs. The CDR3 here is CAISESSGYAYEQYF. As DNA, the CDR3 is TGTGCCATCAGTGAGTCGTCCGGGTACGCCTACGAGCAGTACTTC.